This T cell receptor (beta chain) was sequenced in a study of blood T cell repertoires in COVID-19. Turning to the study itself: Both acute and convalescent COVID-19 samples were obtained from the United States, Italy and Spain. T cells, B-cell-depleted T cells, or PBMCs provided the cDNA or gDNA that served as material.

This clone was detected once. Methods used by the authors: The assay estimated nucleated cells by amplifying reference gene primers. Sequencing was performed with immunoSEQ multiplex PCR; in TCRdb, only in-frame clones are kept and a portion is missing. The V and J calls and the clone size are those of that table, but D and trimming were determined from the DNA. The sample holds roughly 350,000 clones, 87% seen once. Recruited during active infection, patients (from Seattle) were subsequently followed longitudinally. CDR1 MNHEY and CDR2 SVGEGT come from the germline V gene. There are 15 residues in the CDR3. V dropped 0 bases and J dropped 2 bases, with 10 bases sitting between them.

This TCR derives from a woman aged 45-65 years with COVID-19, enrolled during active disease. The rearrangement links TRBV6-2 or TRBV6-3 to TRBJ2-5; a weak D match, TRBD1 (5 bases). Material: peripheral blood. The CDR3 reads CASSYSVTVQETQYF. The CDR3 DNA reads TGTGCCAGCAGTTACTCGGTGACAGTGCAAGAGACCCAGTACTTC.